This is a list of T cell receptor beta chains from one sample in a study of blood T cell repertoires in COVID-19. Libraries were prepared by immunoSEQ multiplex PCR; TCRdb keeps only in-frame clonotypes and omits some of them. The table has about 59,000 clones, roughly 85% seen once. The sample was peripheral blood. The receptor set was obtained from a man aged 55 to 70 with acute or convalescent COVID-19. Both conserved end residues are part of each CDR3. Fields, in order: D gene, J gene, V gene, clone size, CDR3 DNA, CDR3 protein. D genes are given only for firm matches. Where a row states a size, it is once, few, many or the class of an expanded clone; other rows omit it.

D: TRBD1; J: TRBJ1-1; V: TRBV19; size: .; DNA: TGTGCCAGTAGGGACAGGGGCGGAACTGAAGCTTTCTTT; CDR3: CASRDRGGTEAFF
D: .; J: TRBJ2-1; V: TRBV9; size: .; DNA: TGTGCCAGCAGCTTAGAAGGGGGTTGGTACAATGAGCAGTTCTTC; CDR3: CASSLEGGWYNEQFF
D: TRBD2; J: TRBJ2-1; V: TRBV2; size: .; DNA: TGTGCCAGCGGAAGGGCGGGAGGGTACAATGAGCAGTTCTTC; CDR3: CASGRAGGYNEQFF
D: .; J: TRBJ1-1; V: TRBV3-1/TRBV3-2; size: .; DNA: TGTGCCAGCAGGCTTACAGGAAACACTGAAGCTTTCTTT; CDR3: CASRLTGNTEAFF
D: .; J: TRBJ1-1; V: TRBV30; size: .; DNA: TGTGCCTGGAGTGGGGGGCTGACAATGAACACTGAAGCTTTCTTT; CDR3: CAWSGGLTMNTEAFF
D: TRBD2; J: TRBJ2-7; V: TRBV14; size: .; DNA: TGTGCCAGCAGCCAAGGTCTAGCGGTGTCGTGGGAGCAGTACTTC; CDR3: CASSQGLAVSWEQYF
D: .; J: TRBJ1-1; V: TRBV20-1; size: few; DNA: TGCAGTGCTAGAGATCGGACTGAAGCTTTCTTT; CDR3: CSARDRTEAFF
D: TRBD1; J: TRBJ1-4; V: TRBV3-1/TRBV3-2; size: .; DNA: TGTGCCAGCAGTTACTCAGGGGGAAGGGAAAAACTGTTTTTT; CDR3: CASSYSGGREKLFF
D: .; J: TRBJ2-3; V: TRBV11-3; size: few; DNA: TGTGCCAGCAGCTTAGAGGGTCAGTCCGGGGATACGCAGTATTTT; CDR3: CASSLEGQSGDTQYF
D: .; J: TRBJ2-1; V: TRBV7-2; size: .; DNA: TGTGCCAGCAGCTTAGCGGGAGGCGCCTACAATGAGCAGTTCTTC; CDR3: CASSLAGGAYNEQFF
D: TRBD1; J: TRBJ2-1; V: TRBV2; size: .; DNA: TGTGCCACCAGTCCGGGACAGGGGTACAATGAGCAGTTCTTC; CDR3: CATSPGQGYNEQFF
D: .; J: TRBJ1-4; V: TRBV5-1; size: .; DNA: TGCGCCAGCTCAGAAAATGATAATGAAAAACTGTTTTTT; CDR3: CASSENDNEKLFF
D: .; J: TRBJ1-5; V: TRBV6-5; size: .; DNA: TGTGCCAGCACGGGGTATAGCAATCAGCCCCAGCATTTT; CDR3: CASTGYSNQPQHF
D: .; J: TRBJ1-1; V: TRBV29-1; size: few; DNA: TGCAGCGTTGCGCGCCCCTTGAACACTGAAGCTTTCTTT; CDR3: CSVARPLNTEAFF
D: TRBD2; J: TRBJ2-7; V: TRBV5-1; size: few; DNA: TGCGCCAGCAGCGGGACTAGCGGCTCCTACGAGCAGTACTTC; CDR3: CASSGTSGSYEQYF
D: TRBD2; J: TRBJ2-1; V: TRBV7-2; size: .; DNA: TGTGCCAGCAGCTCCCGGACAGGGCCGGGACTAGCGACCTACAATGAGCAGTTCTTC; CDR3: CASSSRTGPGLATYNEQFF
D: .; J: TRBJ1-1; V: TRBV18; size: once; DNA: TGTGCCAGCTCACTTAACAGCCACACTGAAGCTTTCTTT; CDR3: CASSLNSHTEAFF
D: TRBD1; J: TRBJ2-5; V: TRBV5-1; size: few; DNA: TGCGCCAGCAGCACACAGGGGGCCCTCCAAGAGACCCAGTACTTC; CDR3: CASSTQGALQETQYF
D: .; J: TRBJ1-4; V: TRBV28; size: .; DNA: TGTGCCAGCAGTTTTGAGGGTGGAGAAAAACTGTTTTTT; CDR3: CASSFEGGEKLFF
D: .; J: TRBJ2-2; V: TRBV7-3; size: .; DNA: TGTGCCAGCAGCCCTACGGGATCCGGGGGCGGGGAGCTGTTTTTT; CDR3: CASSPTGSGGGELFF
D: TRBD1; J: TRBJ1-2; V: TRBV6-2/TRBV6-3; size: .; DNA: TGTGCCAGCAGTTACGGCCCGGGACAGGTTCTCTATGGCTACACCTTC; CDR3: CASSYGPGQVLYGYTF
D: .; J: TRBJ2-2; V: TRBV24-1; size: .; DNA: TGTGCCACCAGTGATTTCCCGGTAACCGGGGAGCTGTTTTTT; CDR3: CATSDFPVTGELFF
D: .; J: TRBJ2-1; V: TRBV4-1; size: .; DNA: TGCGCCAGCAGCCCCGAGGAATTCTACAATGAGCAGTTCTTC; CDR3: CASSPEEFYNEQFF
D: .; J: TRBJ1-5; V: TRBV6-5; size: .; DNA: TGTGCCAGCAGTCCCGACAGATTTCAGCCCCAGCATTTT; CDR3: CASSPDRFQPQHF
D: TRBD2; J: TRBJ2-1; V: TRBV7-2; size: .; DNA: TGTGCCAGCAGCTTTTCGAGCCAGCGGGAGTACAATGAGCAGTTCTTC; CDR3: CASSFSSQREYNEQFF
D: .; J: TRBJ2-5; V: TRBV7-2; size: .; DNA: TGTGCCAGCAGCTTTTTCGTGACTCAAGAGACCCAGTACTTC; CDR3: CASSFFVTQETQYF
D: .; J: TRBJ1-1; V: TRBV19; size: few; DNA: TGTGCCAGTAATGGGGGGGAGTCTGAAGCTTTCTTT; CDR3: CASNGGESEAFF
D: .; J: TRBJ1-2; V: TRBV6-5; size: .; DNA: TGTGCCAGCAGCCTCGTTACGGGGGAGGATGGCTACACCTTC; CDR3: CASSLVTGEDGYTF
D: .; J: TRBJ2-7; V: TRBV2; size: once; DNA: TGTGCCAGCAGTGTCCAGCGTACAAGCTCCTACGAGCAGTACTTC; CDR3: CASSVQRTSSYEQYF
D: .; J: TRBJ2-5; V: TRBV3-1/TRBV3-2; size: .; DNA: TGTGCCAGCAGCTTCTCGGCTAGCGCCCAAGAGACCCAGTACTTC; CDR3: CASSFSASAQETQYF
D: .; J: TRBJ2-1; V: TRBV15; size: .; DNA: TGTGCCACCAGCAGAGATCGGGACTTTTACAATGAGCAGTTCTTC; CDR3: CATSRDRDFYNEQFF
D: .; J: TRBJ1-5; V: TRBV9; size: .; DNA: TGTGCCAGCAGCCCCCACCCCGTTAGTCGTAACAATCAGCCCCAGCATTTT; CDR3: CASSPHPVSRNNQPQHF
D: .; J: TRBJ2-5; V: TRBV15; size: .; DNA: TGTGCCACCAGAGACCCCAGGGCCATCGGGGGAGAGACCCAGTACTTC; CDR3: CATRDPRAIGGETQYF
D: .; J: TRBJ1-6; V: TRBV9; size: .; DNA: TGTGCCAGCAGCGTAGATCCAGGTTTTAATTCACCCCTCCACTTT; CDR3: CASSVDPGFNSPLHF
D: .; J: TRBJ2-7; V: TRBV2; size: .; DNA: TGTGCCAGCACCCGGGACTTCTTGACCTACGAGCAGTACTTC; CDR3: CASTRDFLTYEQYF
D: .; J: TRBJ1-2; V: TRBV1; size: few; DNA: TGCACCAGCAGCCACCGACAGGGGCTAGGAGGCTACACCTTC; CDR3: CTSSHRQGLGGYTF
D: TRBD2; J: TRBJ2-7; V: TRBV18; size: .; DNA: TGTGCCAGCTCACCGGGAGCGGGAGATTACGAGCAGTACTTC; CDR3: CASSPGAGDYEQYF